These 2 T cell receptor beta chains originate from one sample sequenced in a study of early T cells in non-severe SARS-CoV-2 infection. TCRdb analysed the 5' RACE reads with MiXCR anew, one entry per CDR3 protein. The sample has under 60,000 distinct CDR3 sequences, roughly 8.7% seen once; the top ten hold 3.5% to 4%. The source was whole blood, collected at baseline. The receptors stem from an adult who was a healthcare worker with PCR-confirmed SARS-CoV-2 infection or an uninfected control (not recorded which).

The rearrangement links TRBV3-1 to TRBJ2-3; possible D gene TRBD2, 6 bases. Trimming pared 1 base from V and 3 bases from J, leaving 11 bases between. Germline-derived CDR1 and CDR2 are LGHDT and YNNKEL (reference sequence). The CDR3 spans 15 residues. This CDR3 is CASSQASGRTDTQYF. The CDR3 nucleotides are TGTGCCAGCAGCCAAGCAAGCGGGCGGACAGATACGCAGTATTTT.

This clonotype was detected many times. The rearrangement links TRBV28 to TRBJ1-4, with D perhaps matching TRBD1 (6 bases). V was pared by 5 bases and J by 6 bases, with 16 bases between. This CDR3 is built from 15 residues. Germline values: CDR1 MDHEN, CDR2 SYDVKM. The CDR3, as DNA: TGTGCCAGCAGTCCAACAGGGCGCAGTGATGAAAAACTGTTTTTT. It encodes CASSPTGRSDEKLFF.